One and the same sample provided the 14 T cell receptor beta chains below, sequenced in a study of T cells in Graves' hyperthyroidism and ophthalmopathy. Regions amplified from RNA transcripts were the TCR beta CDR3 regions. HTBI primers were used for first-round RT-PCR of the TCR CDR3. MiXCR, applied by TCRdb to the multiplex PCR reads, yields one record per CDR3 protein. The sample has some 490,000 distinct CDR3 sequences; approximately 23% are singletons. Input material: blood. These receptors originate from an older woman with Graves' ophthalmopathy.

The chain carries TRBV7-2 and TRBJ2-7, with D tentatively TRBD1 (6 bases). This CDR3 region has 14 residues. The V end lost 1 base, the J end lost 3 bases, and 10 bases lay between the germline ends. From germline, CDR1 is SGHTA and CDR2 FQGNSA. This CDR3 is CASSLEGQRYEQYF. CDR3 sequence (DNA): TGTGCCAGCAGCTTAGAAGGACAGCGCTACGAGCAGTACTTC. The whole variable domain, filled in from reference TRBV7-2 and TRBJ2-7, reads GAGVSQSPSNKVTEKGKDVELRCDPISGHTALYWYRQSLGQGLEFLIYFQGNSAPDKSGLPSDRFSAERTGGSVSTLTIQRTQQEDSAVYLCASSLEGQRYEQYFGPGTRLTVT.

This clonotype appeared a few times. The V call is TRBV5-1, the J call TRBJ1-4; D gene uncertain. Trimming pared 8 bases from V and 0 bases from J, leaving 14 bases between. Germline V gives CDR1 SGHRS, CDR2 YFSETQ. The CDR3 runs to 15 residues. CDR3 in amino acids: CASGALSTTNEKLFF. CDR3 bases: TGCGCCAGTGGCGCGCTCAGCACAACTAATGAAAAACTGTTTTTT.

CDR3 sequence (DNA): TGTGCCAGCAGCCGAGACACGGGACTTAACTCCTACAATGAGCAGTTCTTC. Translating it yields CASSRDTGLNSYNEQFF. This rearrangement joins TRBV9 to TRBJ2-1, with D possibly matching TRBD2 (6 bases). The CDR3 sequence is 17 residues long. Per the germline V gene, CDR1 is SGDLS and CDR2 is YYNGEE. Trimming left V 4 bases short and J 0 bases short, with 17 bases between.

Worth noting for this clonotype: A read error may explain this, as a much larger clone is one base away. No conserved phenylalanine or tryptophan ends this CDR3, so it is likely a read error. The chain couples TRBV6-1 to TRBJ1-1; perhaps TRBD1 as D (6 bases). The germline V gene has CDR1 MNHNS and CDR2 SASEGT. Between the trimmed V and J ends, which lost 4 bases and 3 bases, there was a span of 15 bases. The CDR3 length is 15 residues. The CDR3 loop is CASSVTGWGDTEAFL. Written as DNA, the CDR3 is TGTGCCAGCAGTGTAACAGGGTGGGGAGACACTGAAGCTTTCCTT.

This clonotype has a handful of counts. The chain joins TRBV3-1 to TRBJ2-2; TRBD2 might be the D (7 bases). This CDR3 comprises 15 residues. Germline assignment: CDR1 LGHDT and CDR2 YNNKEL (reference sequence). The V end was cut by 8 bases, the J end by 7 bases, with 20 bases between. The CDR3 region is CASFGGAGVHGELFF. DNA of the CDR3: TGTGCCAGCTTTGGGGGCGCGGGAGTGCACGGGGAGCTGTTTTTT.

This clonotype has only one observation. The chain has TRBV5-6 and TRBJ2-7, with 11 bases matching TRBD2. CDR1 and CDR2 from the germline V gene are SGHDT and YYEEEE. V was pared by 2 bases and J by 6 bases, with 7 bases of the junction left unmatched. The CDR3 consists of 15 residues. This CDR3 reads CASSFFSGRVREQYF. CDR3 in DNA: TGTGCCAGCAGCTTCTTTAGCGGGAGGGTGCGCGAGCAGTACTTC.

This chain uses TRBV30 with TRBJ1-6, with TRBD1 matching over 7 bases. The V segment lost 5 bases and the J segment 8 bases; nucleotides outside the gene matches: 3. The CDR3 is made up of 12 amino acids. Germline CDR1 is GTSNPN and CDR2 is SVGIG (reference sequence). The CDR3 loop is CAWDREDSPLHF. In nucleotides, the CDR3 is TGTGCCTGGGACAGGGAGGATTCACCCCTCCACTTT.

The sample holds a few counts of this clonotype. The genes are TRBV20-1 and TRBJ2-3; TRBD2 matches 14 bases. With 5 bases clipped from V and 3 bases from J, the junction kept 1 base outside the gene matches. The germline gives CDR1 DFQATT, CDR2 SNEGSKA (reference sequence). This CDR3 is 14 amino acids long. CDR3 sequence: CSARLAGGTDTQYF. The CDR3 DNA reads as TGCAGTGCTCGACTAGCGGGAGGGACAGATACGCAGTATTTT.

In its sample, this clonotype was seen a few times. This chain links TRBV28 with TRBJ1-2, with a possible D match to TRBD1 (6 bases). This CDR3 contains 13 residues. V was shortened by 6 bases and J by 4 bases, with 12 bases between the two germline ends. Germline values: CDR1 MDHEN, CDR2 SYDVKM. CDR3 region: CASSRGQLYGYTF. In DNA form, the CDR3 reads TGTGCCAGCAGCCGTGGACAGCTCTATGGCTACACCTTC.

Only a few counts were recorded for this clonotype. This sequence joins TRBV7-8 and TRBJ2-6, with 7 bases aligning to TRBD2. The CDR3 sequence is 19 residues long. Per germline, CDR1 SGHVS and CDR2 FQNEAQ. V lost 5 bases, J lost 0 bases, and 13 bases stayed unmatched. CDR3 coding DNA: TGTGCCAGCAGCCCACGACAGCAGGGACTACTCTCTGGGGCCAACGTCCTGACTTTC. Residues: CASSPRQQGLLSGANVLTF.

The rearrangement links TRBV9 to TRBJ2-1, with 9 bases that match TRBD2. The CDR3 runs to 16 residues. After removal of 3 bases from V and 3 bases from J, the junction contained 7 bases not matched to a gene. CDR1 is SGDLS and CDR2 is YYNGEE in the germline V gene. Here the CDR3 DNA reads TGTGCCAGCAGCGGGCGGGGGACTAGCAGCTACAATGAGCAGTTCTTC. Its protein is CASSGRGTSSYNEQFF.

In its sample, this clonotype was seen a few times. J is TRBJ1-1 and V is TRBV20-1; possible D gene TRBD1, 6 bases. Trimming shortened V by 5 bases and J by 5 bases, and 15 bases separated the two germline ends. CDR1 and CDR2 (germline): DFQATT, SNEGSKA (reference sequence). CDR3 length equals 13 residues. CDR3 protein: CSAQPTGRTEAFF. As DNA, the CDR3 is TGCAGTGCTCAACCCACAGGGAGGACTGAAGCTTTCTTT.

The CDR3: CASSLTRRKDQYF. In DNA form, the CDR3 reads TGTGCCAGCAGCCTTACTAGGAGGAAGGACCAGTACTTC. This chain joins TRBV7-8 and TRBJ2-5, with D perhaps TRBD2 (5 bases). Trimming took off 5 bases at V and 10 bases at J, with 17 bases between the two ends. The CDR3 has 13 residues. Germline V gene data show CDR1 as SGHVS and CDR2 as FQNEAQ.

The chain combines TRBV10-3 with TRBJ1-1; the D gene is possibly TRBD1 (5 bases). Germline CDR1 and CDR2: ENHRY and SYGVKD. V lost 6 bases, J lost 0 bases, and 11 bases lay in between. This CDR3 has 14 residues. The CDR3 here is CAISRDGLNTEAFF. CDR3 coding DNA: TGTGCCATCAGCCGGGACGGTCTGAACACTGAAGCTTTCTTT.